These T cell receptor beta chains were read from a single sample in a study of CD8 T cells in Susac syndrome. A single record per CDR3 protein comes from TCRdb applying MiXCR to the immunoSEQ multiplex PCR reads. Among around 120,000 distinct CDR3 sequences, 85% to 95% were seen once, and the ten largest hold approximately 0.097%. Specimen: CD4+ T cells from PBMCs. The receptors come from a human donor with multiple sclerosis. The conserved cysteine and the conserved F or W are not part of the CDR3 here.

TRBJ2-1 TRBV12-3/TRBV12-4 ASSHRGSYNEQF
TRBJ1-1 TRBV28 ASRTQGAWYTEAF
TRBJ1-2 TRBV19 ASLGASGYT
TRBJ1-6 TRBV4-2 ASSQDPSLNSPLH
TRBJ2-5 TRBV2 ASSRATQY
TRBJ1-4 TRBV9 ASSGQGWGEKLF
TRBJ2-7 TRBV3-1 ASSPLRDLTYEQY
TRBJ1-6 TRBV20-1 SASVQGLYNSPLH
TRBJ2-1 TRBV29-1 SGSLAGGTNEQF
TRBJ2-2 TRBV4-1 ASSQGPVNTGELF
TRBJ1-4 TRBV23-1 ASSQILGTRANEKLF
TRBJ2-2 TRBV29-1 SVLRVTGELF
TRBJ1-1 TRBV5-1 ASSFEGRTEAF
TRBJ2-7 TRBV13 ASSQRGPGRMEY
TRBJ2-3 TRBV12-3/TRBV12-4 ASTIAGTQY
TRBJ1-2 TRBV7-9 ASSLSRNYGYT
TRBJ2-7 TRBV14 ASSQEGRRTGPRREQY
TRBJ1-2 TRBV7-9 ASSFTGEGYT
TRBJ2-2 TRBV7-9 ASSPWTGGAPGELF
TRBJ2-1 TRBV4-1 ASSQERTGGPGNEQF
TRBJ1-1 TRBV6-2/TRBV6-3 ASRRPDRLNTEAF
TRBJ1-2 TRBV12-3/TRBV12-4 ASTMGRTIDYT